This paragraph covers one TCR beta chain sequence. This clonotype has ten or more counts. This clone's antigen is unknown. It has no much larger one-base neighbor in the sample; base qualities were not kept. Receptor libraries were prepared by multiplex PCR. The sequencing machine was an Illumina HiSeq 4000. iRepertoire HTBI primers and Arm-PCR amplification of CDR3 regions were used to construct TCR beta libraries. Gel purification was performed on PCR products prior to sequencing. The original methods were these. A total of some 65 TRBV and 14 TRBJ segments were identified across samples and were used for gene usage analysis of CDR3 amino acid clonotypes. COPE and FqMerger were used to merge the filtered high-quality paired reads into contigs. BLAST was used to align contigs to IMGT TRBV, TRBD and TRBJ reference genes, and CDR3 was defined according to IMGT. Any clonotype with a frequency above 0.1% was classified as a highly expanded clone. Shannon entropy was used to measure repertoire diversity, and the Gini coefficient was used to measure V-J evenness. A clonotype was considered public if more than one individual shared it. TCRdb reprocessing: public reads trimmed at Q25 with fastp, clones called with MiXCR, in-frame beta chains kept. Every distinct CDR3 protein forms one entry, paired with its most common genes and DNA. V and J calls and clone size were set by TCRdb, not the authors. The table for this sample lists 450,000 to 650,000 distinct CDR3 sequences; around 16% of them were counted only once. Of the sample, approximately 25% is held by the ten largest clones.

The time point tag for this specimen amounts to: newly diagnosed GD, antithyroid drugs for less than 3 months. For both TCR sequencing and RNA sequencing, RNA was extracted from PBMCs using TRIzol. The diagnosis of Graves' disease was made according to American Thyroid Association guidelines. Patients for the study were recruited at an endocrinology department in Xi'an, China. Each patient gave around 9 milliliters of peripheral blood, collected in an EDTA anticoagulant tube. Ficoll Paque Plus density gradient separation was used to isolate PBMCs, and no further T cell sorting was performed. An Agilent 2100 Bioanalyzer and agarose gel were used to check RNA quality, while a NanoDrop 2000 measured RNA concentration. The data were taken from a study of regulatory T cells in long-lasting Graves disease (dated by TCRdb to the early 2020s). The study in broad terms: Patients with newly diagnosed Graves' disease had been on antithyroid drugs for under 3 months. Patients with persistent Graves' disease were compared with patients with newly diagnosed Graves' disease using TCR sequencing and RNA sequencing of peripheral blood. The study was conducted in China and was registered as a clinical trial. A total of about 35 samples underwent TCR sequencing: about 13 from persistent and some 20 from newly diagnosed Graves' disease patients. Overall study results and their limits: Only peripheral blood was studied, because thyroid tissue, the primary lesion, was inaccessible. Sequencing and analysis were limited to the TCR beta chain. The authors acknowledged the small sample size as a limitation that may reduce accuracy. Lower TCR Shannon entropy and fewer highly expanded clones were observed in persistent Graves' disease patients than in newly diagnosed patients, which suggested clonal expansion. A larger number of public clonotypes was shared among persistent patients (fewer than 3,000) than among newly diagnosed patients (around 870). TRBV28, TRBJ1-2 and TRBJ2-5 were preferentially used in persistent disease, while TRBV20-1 and TRBJ2-1 were favored in newly diagnosed disease.

The junction shows trimming of 4 bases on V and 6 bases on J, plus 12 bases between the germline ends. CDR1 is given as SGHTA and CDR2 as FQGNSA, both from the germline V gene. The CDR3 spans 13 residues, from the cysteine through the phenylalanine. Just the 39-base CDR3 DNA is kept, in frame starting at base 1. Another study also made use of these data, one on T cells in Graves' hyperthyroidism and ophthalmopathy. That second publication adds: Graves' hyperthyroidism was defined as stable when no progression to ophthalmopathy occurred over 18 months of follow-up. Hyperthyroidism patients were newly diagnosed, had a disease duration of under 2 months, and were aged 18 to 65 years. The study excluded patients with uncontrolled infections, other autoimmune diseases, pregnancy or lactation. Diagnoses relied on clinical symptoms, serum thyroxine and TRAb, thyroid ultrasound and orbital computed tomography. A first-round RT-PCR of the TCR CDR3 used the HTBI primer set with the Qiagen OneStep RT-PCR kit. Most expanded thyroid clonotypes (frequency above 0.001) were also detected in blood, suggesting blood repertoires may reflect thyroid immune responses. A 13 V-J signature model separated ophthalmopathy from stable hyperthyroidism, with over 85% sensitivity and 81.08% specificity in cross-validation and 80%/75% in testing. In validation, the model predicted progression to ophthalmopathy with roughly 70% sensitivity and roughly 75% specificity, a median of 6.5 months before onset. To identify distinguishing TCR V-J signatures, a discovery cohort of about 95 patients was used, comprising 40 to 45 with Graves' ophthalmopathy and 57 with stable Graves' hyperthyroidism. Whether ophthalmopathy could be predicted prospectively was tested in an independent validation cohort made up of roughly 20 hyperthyroidism patients plus 17 patients who later progressed to ophthalmopathy. The 75 to 100 discovery patients were divided at random into training and test sets in a 7:3 ratio. Thyroid tissue and blood T-cell repertoires from more than five Graves' hyperthyroidism patients were also compared in the study. Following sampling, methimazole starting at 30 mg daily was given to hyperthyroidism patients, and high-dose intravenous methylprednisolone was given to ophthalmopathy patients. A second multiplex PCR round built the libraries, followed by size selection and purification. Sequencing of the libraries was done on an Illumina HiSeq2000 using paired-end 100 bp reads. SOAPnuke was used to process the raw data, throwing out any read that contained adapters or uncalled bases, had a mean Phred below 15, or lacked an exact constant-primer or identifier match. High-quality paired reads were merged using COPE v1.2.5, and each unique nucleotide sequence was defined as a clonotype. MiTCR v1.1 was used to align the clonotypes against IMGT TRBV, TRBD and TRBJ reference segments. The analysis included only V-J combinations with a frequency above 0.0001, which together covered roughly 99% of the repertoires. The TCS score was defined as the ratio of F50 (clonal expansion) to E x V (chaos), calculated using BLOSUM62-based TCRdist between CDR3 peptides within each V-J. Welch's t-statistics and random forest reduced 500 to 550 V-J features to some 14, which were used in a naive Bayes classifier (R e1071). Sample size was not statistically predetermined, and blinding of investigators to group allocation was not performed. The paper reports TCR Vbeta CDR3 sequencing of some 140 peripheral blood samples: over 40 ophthalmopathy, under 85 hyperthyroidism and around 17 progressor patients.

The chain employs TRBV7-2 and TRBJ1-1; TRBD1 might be the D gene, on 6 matching bases. This clonotype was obtained from a woman aged 35-60 years with Graves disease. Donor details come from another sample of the same person, matched by shared clones. The sequencing used peripheral blood mononuclear cells (PBMCs), collected at new diagnosis, from a patient treated with antithyroid drugs. The CDR3 has the sequence CASSSQGVAEAFF. The DNA sequence is given as TGTGCCAGCAGCTCACAGGGAGTTGCTGAAGCTTTCTTT. The CDR3 plus the reference TRBV7-2 and TRBJ1-1 genes for the other parts give the full variable domain: GAGVSQSPSNKVTEKGKDVELRCDPISGHTALYWYRQSLGQGLEFLIYFQGNSAPDKSGLPSDRFSAERTGGSVSTLTIQRTQQEDSAVYLCASSSQGVAEAFFGQGTRLTVV.